The T cell receptor (beta chain) described here comes from a study of regulatory T cells in long-lasting Graves disease. This clonotype turned up a few times. No antigen is known for it. Study-level results: Peripheral blood was the sole material, not thyroid tissue.

The time point here: persistent/refractory GD, antithyroid drugs over 5 years with positive TRAb. RNA from PBMCs was the source of the TCR library. The CDR3 consists of 15 residues. V dropped 0 bases and J dropped 10 bases, with 16 bases sitting between them. Germline values: CDR1 LNHNV, CDR2 YYDKDF (reference sequence). Combining iRepertoire HTBI primers with Arm-PCR of CDR3 regions, the authors built TCR beta libraries. One entry per CDR3 protein, called by TCRdb with MiXCR from the multiplex PCR reads. The sample holds approximately 400,000 distinct CDR3 sequences; 20% to 30% are singletons and the top ten take roughly 30%.

This chain joins TRBV15 and TRBJ1-5, with a tentative D call TRBD1 (5 bases). This specimen was peripheral blood mononuclear cells (PBMCs), taken when the disease was refractory, from a patient treated with antithyroid drugs. This receptor was taken from a female donor with Graves disease. The DNA of the CDR3 is TGTGCCACCAGCAGAGATCAGGGAGGGCACGTTCCCCAGCATTTT. It translates to CATSRDQGGHVPQHF.